These 18 T cell receptor beta chains originate from one sample sequenced in a study of blood T cell repertoires in COVID-19. Repertoires were generated with immunoSEQ multiplex PCR, while TCRdb's copy carries only in-frame clones and drops some. The sample lists tens of thousands of clones; around 83% were seen once. The sample was peripheral blood. The origin of the receptors is a human donor in a cohort sampled during active COVID-19.

The chain links TRBV7-9 to TRBJ2-7; maybe TRBD2 (6 bases). The CDR3 contains 16 residues. Germline values: CDR1 SEHNR, CDR2 FQNEAQ (reference sequence). With 5 bases removed from V and 7 bases from J, the gap between germline ends came to 24 bases. The CDR3 is CASSPRRGLLEGEQYF. The DNA of the CDR3 is TGTGCCAGCAGCCCTAGGAGGGGTTTACTAGAGGGTGAGCAGTACTTC.

A few counts support this clone. This chain links TRBV5-1 with TRBJ1-1, with D uncertain. Germline CDR1 and CDR2: SGHRS and YFSETQ. V shed 0 bases and J shed 4 bases, with 13 bases lying between them. The CDR3 length is 15 residues. The chain's CDR3 is CASSLDATPGTEAFF. The CDR3 nucleotides read TGCGCCAGCAGCTTGGATGCGACACCAGGCACTGAAGCTTTCTTT.

This chain connects TRBV5-1 to TRBJ2-5, with D possibly matching TRBD1 (7 bases). Trimming took 3 bases from V and 2 from J, leaving 14 bases between them. The CDR3 sequence is 15 residues long. Germline CDR1 is SGHRS and CDR2 is YFSETQ. CDR3 sequence reads: CASSSAGQIQETQYF. CDR3 sequence (DNA): TGCGCCAGCAGCTCCGCGGGACAGATACAAGAGACCCAGTACTTC.

CDR3 DNA: TGTGCCAGTAGTAGAGACGGGACAGTTCAGCCCCAGCATTTT. Protein sequence: CASSRDGTVQPQHF. The V and J genes are TRBV19 and TRBJ1-5; 7 bases fit TRBD1. The CDR3 runs to 14 residues. The V and J ends lost 4 bases and 6 bases, in that order; junction bases with no gene match: 6. CDR1 and CDR2 (germline): LNHDA, SQIVND (reference sequence). The full variable domain, with the rest looked up from reference TRBV19 and TRBJ1-5, is DGGITQSPKYLFRKEGQNVTLSCEQNLNHDAMYWYRQDPGQGLRLIYYSQIVNDFQKGDIAEGYSVSREKKESFPLTVTSAQKNPTAFYLCASSRDGTVQPQHFGDGTRLSIL.

The chain links TRBV6-1 to TRBJ1-1; D is undetermined. Trimming cost V 0 bases and J 1 base, with 6 bases left between them. The CDR3 extends over 14 amino acids. Germline lookup yields CDR1 MNHNS and CDR2 SASEGT. CDR3 sequence reads: CASSEAVANTEAFF. The CDR3 DNA reads as TGTGCCAGCAGTGAAGCTGTAGCGAACACTGAAGCTTTCTTT.

The chain couples TRBV6-6 to TRBJ1-5, with TRBD1 matching over 7 bases. Germline V gene sequence: CDR1 MNHNY, CDR2 SVGAGI (reference sequence). The CDR3 contains 14 residues. The J segment lost 3 bases and the V segment lost 6 bases, leaving 5 bases of the junction unmatched. CDR3 in DNA: TGTGCCAGCAGCCCGGGACAGACCAATCAGCCCCAGCATTTT. Residues: CASSPGQTNQPQHF.

The CDR3, as DNA: TGTGCCAGCAGCCAACCCGGGGGAGACGGTGGCTACACCTTC. It is translated as CASSQPGGDGGYTF. The chain employs TRBV3-1 (or the pseudogene TRBV3-2) and TRBJ1-2, with D perhaps matching TRBD1 (5 bases). The CDR3 is 14 residues long. V shed 2 bases and J shed 7 bases, with 14 bases lying between them. Looked up from germline, CDR1 is LGHDT and CDR2 is YNNKEL (reference sequence).

The chain joins TRBV9 to TRBJ2-1; 13 bases align to TRBD2. CDR1 SGDLS and CDR2 YYNGEE come from the germline V gene. Trimming took 2 bases from V and 8 from J; bases not matched to a gene: 10. This CDR3 is built from 17 residues. The CDR3 nucleotides read TGTGCCAGCAGCGTGGGTTCCGGGACTAGCGGGACGGATGAGCAGTTCTTC. Amino acids: CASSVGSGTSGTDEQFF. The full variable domain, with the rest looked up from reference TRBV9 and TRBJ2-1, is DSGVTQTPKHLITATGQRVTLRCSPRSGDLSVYWYQQSLDQGLQFLIQYYNGEERAKGNILERFSAQQFPDLHSELNLSSLELGDSALYFCASSVGSGTSGTDEQFFGPGTRLTVL.

This chain uses TRBV11-3 with TRBJ1-1, with D unclear. The CDR3 totals 13 residues. The V and J ends lost 3 bases and 1 base respectively, with 6 bases between them. CDR1 is SGHNT and CDR2 is YENEEA in the germline V gene. The CDR3 region has the DNA TGTGCCAGCAGCTTTATGAGGAACACTGAAGCTTTCTTT. It is translated as CASSFMRNTEAFF.

This chain joins TRBV3-1 (or the pseudogene TRBV3-2) and TRBJ2-3, with 11 bases that match TRBD2. Unmatched junction bases numbered 6, after V lost 7 bases and J lost 3 bases. CDR1 and CDR2 from the germline V gene are LGHDT and YNNKEL (reference sequence). The CDR3 contains 15 residues. The CDR3 DNA follows: TGTGCCAGCACCCTAGCGGGAGGCGTAACAGATACGCAGTATTTT. Residues: CASTLAGGVTDTQYF.

V and J are TRBV18 and TRBJ2-1, with unresolved D. CDR1 is KGHSH, CDR2 LQKENI, per germline. Trimming took off 1 base at V and 3 bases at J, with 10 bases between the two ends. This CDR3 comprises 15 residues. This chain's CDR3 is CASSPRQINYNEQFF. The CDR3, as DNA: TGTGCCAGCTCACCACGGCAGATAAACTACAATGAGCAGTTCTTC.

This clone was seen only a few times. V and J are TRBV5-1 and TRBJ2-1, with 9 bases identical to TRBD2. V gave up 2 bases and J gave up 2 bases; unmatched junction bases: 8. Germline V gene data show CDR1 as SGHRS and CDR2 as YFSETQ. The CDR3 runs 17 residues. The CDR3 region is CASSLQGGRGTYNEQFF. The DNA of the CDR3 is TGCGCCAGCAGCTTACAGGGCGGGAGGGGGACCTACAATGAGCAGTTCTTC.

The rearrangement links TRBV5-4 to TRBJ1-2; D is ambiguous. CDR1 is SGHNT and CDR2 is YYREEE in the germline V gene (reference sequence). Trimming removed 1 base from V and 8 bases from J, with 15 bases in between. The CDR3 has 14 residues. The CDR3 here is CASSLSTGLLGYTF. CDR3 nucleotides: TGTGCCAGCAGCTTGAGCACCGGTCTTTTAGGCTACACCTTC.

The chain combines TRBV12-5 with TRBJ2-7; D gene uncertain. The V end lost 3 bases, the J end lost 6 bases, and 6 bases lay between the germline ends. Germline V gene sequence: CDR1 LGHNT, CDR2 FRNRAP. This CDR3 has 11 residues. The DNA for the CDR3 is TGTGCTAGTGGTTTTAACTCCGAGCAGTACTTC. It translates to CASGFNSEQYF.

This clone was seen more than once but under ten times. The CDR3 coding sequence is TGTGCCAGCAGCCCCTGGAGGGGAGGCGTCAAGGAGCAGTTCTTC. It codes for CASSPWRGGVKEQFF. This sequence joins TRBV3-1 (or the pseudogene TRBV3-2) and TRBJ2-1, with TRBD2 as a possible D gene (6 bases). Germline CDR1 and CDR2: LGHDT and YNNKEL (reference sequence). Trimming pared 4 bases from V and 10 bases from J, leaving 20 bases between. The CDR3 spans 15 residues.

This clone was detected only a few times. The chain carries TRBV29-1 and TRBJ2-4, with a possible D match to TRBD2 (5 bases). CDR3 length equals 17 residues. With 4 bases removed from V and 0 bases from J, the gap between germline ends came to 19 bases. Germline CDR1 SQVTM, CDR2 ANQGSEA. CDR3 residues: CSVVGVGSALAKNIQYF. In nucleotides, the CDR3 is TGCAGCGTTGTCGGGGTTGGCAGTGCGTTAGCCAAAAACATTCAGTACTTC.

The chain combines TRBV19 with TRBJ1-2; D unclear. The V end lost 7 bases, the J end lost 5 bases, and 14 bases lay between the germline ends. The CDR3 has 13 amino acids. From germline, CDR1 is LNHDA and CDR2 SQIVND (reference sequence). CDR3 nucleotide sequence: TGTGCCAGTACGAGGGAGCCCTCATATGGCTACACCTTC. The encoded protein is CASTREPSYGYTF.

This clone has more than one count but fewer than ten. The J gene is TRBJ2-3, the V gene TRBV5-1; TRBD1 agrees at 7 bases. The trim removed 3 bases at V and 3 bases at J, leaving 16 bases unmatched. Germline V gene data show CDR1 as SGHRS and CDR2 as YFSETQ. This CDR3 contains 18 residues. CDR3 amino acids: CASSSGQPNGDRTDTQYF. The CDR3 DNA reads TGCGCCAGCAGCTCGGGACAGCCGAATGGGGATAGGACAGATACGCAGTATTTT.